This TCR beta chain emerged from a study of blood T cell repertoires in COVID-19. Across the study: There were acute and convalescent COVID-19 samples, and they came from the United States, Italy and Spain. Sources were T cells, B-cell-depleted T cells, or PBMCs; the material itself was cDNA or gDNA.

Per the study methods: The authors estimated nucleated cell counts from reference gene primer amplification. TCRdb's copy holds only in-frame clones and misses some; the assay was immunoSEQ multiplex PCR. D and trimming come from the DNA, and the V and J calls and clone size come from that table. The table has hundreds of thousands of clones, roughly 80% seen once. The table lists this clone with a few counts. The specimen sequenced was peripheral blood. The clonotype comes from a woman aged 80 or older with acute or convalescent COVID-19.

CDR3 bases: TGTGCCAGTAGTATAGATACGGAGTATGGCTACACCTTC. Translating gives CASSIDTEYGYTF. J is TRBJ1-2 and V is TRBV19; D call uncertain. Germline V gene sequence: CDR1 LNHDA, CDR2 SQIVND (reference sequence). Trimming left V 0 bases short and J 5 bases short, with 7 bases between. The CDR3 runs 13 residues.